A single sample gave rise to the 5 T cell receptor beta chains below, sequenced in a study of vaccination effects on CD4 cells after COVID-19. Their specific antigens are unknown. ViraFEST assay sequencing came after antigen-specific CD4+ T cells were expanded with viral peptide pools. Researchers isolated CD4+ T cells once approximately eleven days of culture had elapsed. Vaccine recipients lacked prior SARS-CoV-2 infection and had negative nucleocapsid antibodies. Libraries were prepared by immunoSEQ multiplex PCR; TCRdb keeps only in-frame clonotypes and omits some of them. The sample holds 27,000 or so clones, more than 65% seen once. The sample in question was CD4+ T cells from PBMCs cultured with HCoV-NL63 spike peptides, obtained before COVID-19 vaccination. The receptors originated from a human donor who received a COVID-19 vaccine.

V gene TRBV28 combines with J gene TRBJ1-5; a weak D match, TRBD1 (6 bases). Trimming removed 2 bases from V and 1 base from J, with 21 bases in between. CDR3 length: 19 residues. Germline lookup yields CDR1 MDHEN and CDR2 SYDVKM. The CDR3 region is CASSLPRDKGVKSNQPQHF. CDR3 nucleotide sequence: TGTGCCAGCAGTTTACCCCGGGACAAGGGTGTCAAAAGCAATCAGCCCCAGCATTTT. Drawing the rest from reference TRBV28 and TRBJ1-5, the complete variable domain is DVKVTQSSRYLVKRTGEKVFLECVQDMDHENMFWYRQDPGLGLRLIYFSYDVKMKEKGDIPEGYSVSREKKERFSLILESASTNQTSMYLCASSLPRDKGVKSNQPQHFGDGTRLSIL.

The V and J genes are TRBV27 and TRBJ1-5, with 9 bases fitting TRBD1. Germline values: CDR1 MNHEY, CDR2 SMNVEV (reference sequence). V shed 6 bases, J shed 5 bases, and the junction held 11 bases outside the gene matches. The CDR3 consists of 16 residues. CDR3 DNA: TGTGCCAGCAGCTCCCTCAAGACAGGGGGTGATCAGCCCCAGCATTTT. Amino acids: CASSSLKTGGDQPQHF.

This rearrangement joins TRBV27 to TRBJ2-1; D unresolved. V was pared by 5 bases and J by 12 bases, with 20 bases between. Germline lookup yields CDR1 MNHEY and CDR2 SMNVEV (reference sequence). This CDR3 region has 14 residues. The DNA of the CDR3 is TGTGCCAGCAGTCCGCATCATGGGGTGAGGACGCAGTTCTTC. This codes for CASSPHHGVRTQFF.

Here the CDR3 DNA reads TGTGCCAGCAGTTTATCCCTTCTCTATGGCTACACCTTC. Its protein product is CASSLSLLYGYTF. The chain employs TRBV28 and TRBJ1-2, with no clear D. Trimming stripped 1 base from V and 4 bases from J, with 7 bases between. The CDR3 covers 13 residues. Germline-derived CDR1 and CDR2 are MDHEN and SYDVKM.

The chain carries TRBV19 and TRBJ2-3; D is ambiguous. The ends were cut back, 5 bases at V and 5 bases at J, with 11 bases in the middle. This CDR3 is 13 amino acids long. Germline values: CDR1 LNHDA, CDR2 SQIVND (reference sequence). CDR3 sequence reads: CASSGRSRDTQYF. The CDR3 nucleotides are TGTGCCAGTAGTGGCAGGAGCCGAGATACGCAGTATTTT.